The clone carrying this T cell receptor (beta chain) was found many times. What it binds is not known. An end of the junction does not agree with germline; a read error may underlie this. Unique molecular identifiers were present on the cDNA, and a universal primer site came from template switching. TCRdb re-analysed the 5' RACE reads in MiXCR, keeping a single row per CDR3 protein. The sample includes about 660,000 distinct CDR3 sequences, less than 10% seen only once; the top ten take approximately 0.89%. This CDR3 is built from 12 residues. Germline assignment: CDR1 MDHEN and CDR2 SYDVKM. The data were taken from a study of identical twins. The study, taken as a whole, reports: High-abundance cord blood beta clonotypes had fewer insertions; memory repertoires showed none.

All donors were healthy, and all were Caucasian. This same sample was also taken into another study, of yellow fever vaccine responses in identical twins. From that second work: Twins reportedly had a vaccine T cell response that seemed partly convergent, partly personalized.

Sequencing input: PBMCs. This sequence originates from a woman aged 18-30 years in good health. The chain couples TRBV28 to TRBJ2-1; 8 bases are shared with TRBD2. CDR3 coding DNA: TGTGCCAGCAGTCTTCCGTACGAGCGGGAGCTCTTC. This codes for CASSLPYERELF.